These 18 T cell receptor beta chains were all obtained from the same sample, sequenced in a study of blood T cells in healthy people across ages. A second roughly 6 to 12 cycle PCR used barcoded and J-beta primers. TCRdb re-called the 5' RACE reads through MiXCR, storing one row per CDR3 protein. The repertoire holds approximately 800,000 distinct CDR3 sequences, with 56% as singletons. The sample was blood. The receptors shown here come from a man aged 40-49 years in good health.

Only one count was recorded for this clonotype. The chain combines TRBV6-6 with TRBJ2-3, with unresolved D. The germline V gene has CDR1 MNHNY and CDR2 SVGAGI (reference sequence). Between the trimmed V and J ends, which lost 7 bases and 4 bases, there was a span of 6 bases. The CDR3 runs 11 residues. In DNA, the CDR3 is TGTGCCAGCACCCATTCAGATACGCAGTATTTT. It encodes CASTHSDTQYF.

The V and J genes are TRBV20-1 and TRBJ2-5; possible D gene TRBD2, 5 bases. The CDR3 extends over 14 amino acids. Germline V gene sequence: CDR1 DFQATT, CDR2 SNEGSKA (reference sequence). V gave up 4 bases and J gave up 1 base, with 13 bases separating them. For the CDR3, the DNA is TGCAGTGCTATCGGCCCCACTAGCCAAGAGACCCAGTACTTC. The encoded protein is CSAIGPTSQETQYF.

The V call is TRBV4-3, the J call TRBJ2-3; 11 nucleotides line up with TRBD2. CDR1 is LGHNA and CDR2 is YSLEER in the germline V gene. The CDR3 runs 19 residues. V shed 3 bases, J shed 0 bases, and the junction held 11 bases outside the gene matches. The CDR3 loop reads CASSQDLLIAGGSTDTQYF. DNA for the CDR3: TGCGCCAGCAGCCAGGACCTGCTTATAGCGGGAGGGAGCACAGATACGCAGTATTTT.

V gene TRBV14 combines with J gene TRBJ2-7; TRBD1 agrees at 8 bases. Germline lookup yields CDR1 SGHDN and CDR2 FVKESK. Trimming took 4 bases from V and 3 from J; bases not matched to a gene: 11. The CDR3 extends over 16 amino acids. The CDR3 loop reads CASSLLPGQAIYEQYF. Written as DNA, the CDR3 is TGTGCCAGCAGCCTGCTCCCGGGACAGGCCATCTACGAGCAGTACTTC.

This clonotype occurred a few times. The chain uses TRBV7-2 and TRBJ1-6; 9 positions match TRBD1. This CDR3 is 14 amino acids long. Unmatched junction bases numbered 7, after V lost 5 bases and J lost 11 bases. Per the germline V gene, CDR1 is SGHTA and CDR2 is FQGNSA. This CDR3 reads CASSTRTGDPPLHF. CDR3 nucleotide sequence: TGTGCCAGCAGCACGCGGACAGGGGATCCACCCCTCCACTTT.

This clonotype has just a few counts. The chain uses TRBV7-2 and TRBJ1-2; 9 bases match TRBD1. Trimming removed 5 bases from V and 3 bases from J; junction bases left unmatched: 4. Per the germline V gene, CDR1 is SGHTA and CDR2 is FQGNSA. The CDR3 totals 14 residues. CDR3 sequence reads: CASSTRQGDYGYTF. DNA of the CDR3: TGTGCCAGCAGCACACGACAGGGGGACTATGGCTACACCTTC.

This clonotype was picked up many times. The chain joins TRBV12-3 or TRBV12-4 to TRBJ1-2; D might be TRBD1 (5 bases). This CDR3 is built from 13 residues. The V gene lost 3 bases and the J gene lost 3 bases, with 8 bases spanning the gap. The CDR3 spells CASSFRVDYGYTF. CDR3 DNA: TGTGCCAGCAGTTTCAGGGTAGACTATGGCTACACCTTC.

The chain uses TRBV6-2 or TRBV6-3 and TRBJ2-4; maybe TRBD2 (5 bases). The closer fit of TRBJ2-7 to the DNA end suggests the J call may be wrong. The CDR3 is 14 residues long. CDR1 is MNHEY and CDR2 is SVGEGT in the germline V gene. CDR3 nucleotides: TGTGCCAGCACGCACCCCAAGGGTAGCGACGAGCAGTACTTC. Translation gives CASTHPKGSDEQYF.

The chain has TRBV20-1 and TRBJ2-2; tentative D call: TRBD1 (5 bases). The V end lost 0 bases, the J end lost 0 bases, and 8 bases lay between the germline ends. CDR1 and CDR2 from the germline V gene are DFQATT and SNEGSKA (reference sequence). The CDR3 runs to 15 residues. Written as DNA, the CDR3 is TGCAGTGCTAGAGATGGCAGGGCGAACACCGGGGAGCTGTTTTTT. It codes for CSARDGRANTGELFF.

A few counts support this clonotype. The chain recombines TRBV9 with TRBJ2-7; perhaps D is TRBD1 or TRBD2 (5 bases each). The germline V gene encodes CDR1 SGDLS and CDR2 YYNGEE. Trimming took 4 bases from V and 6 from J, leaving 17 bases between them. CDR3 length: 14 amino acids. The DNA for the CDR3 is TGTGCCAGCAGCCCCGCTGGGGGTGTCGGCGAGCAGTACTTC. Encoded protein: CASSPAGGVGEQYF.

The J gene is TRBJ2-4, the V gene TRBV28; D tentatively reads TRBD1 or TRBD2 (5 bases each). Trimming removed 3 bases at V and 13 bases at J, with 19 bases between. Germline CDR1 is MDHEN and CDR2 is SYDVKM. CDR3 size: 14 residues. CDR3 protein: CASSFAQGAREQYF. For the CDR3, the DNA is TGTGCCAGCAGTTTTGCCCAGGGAGCGAGGGAGCAGTACTTC. Together with reference TRBV28 and TRBJ2-4, the CDR3 gives the full variable domain: DVKVTQSSRYLVKRTGEKVFLECVQDMDHENMFWYRQDPGLGLRLIYFSYDVKMKEKGDIPEGYSVSREKKERFSLILESASTNQTSMYLCASSFAQGAREQYFGAGTRLSVL.

The chain combines TRBV20-1 with TRBJ2-1, with D possibly being TRBD2 (6 bases). V dropped 3 bases and J dropped 6 bases, with 9 bases sitting between them. Germline CDR1 DFQATT, CDR2 SNEGSKA (reference sequence). CDR3 length equals 12 residues. CDR3 bases: TGCAGTGCTAGGAGGGACTTCAATGAGCAGTTCTTC. Protein sequence: CSARRDFNEQFF.

The chain recombines TRBV7-2 with TRBJ2-7; D is uncertain. Deletions cut 5 bases from V and 0 bases from J, with 11 bases between. CDR3 size: 14 residues. Germline lookup yields CDR1 SGHTA and CDR2 FQGNSA. CDR3 DNA sequence: TGTGCCAGCAGCAAAGATTTCGGCTCCTACGAGCAGTACTTC. It translates to CASSKDFGSYEQYF.

Comments on this clonotype: One end of the junction does not line up with germline, which may come from a read error. This sequence joins TRBV12-3 or TRBV12-4 and TRBJ2-5, with 7 positions matching TRBD2. The DNA end favors TRBJ2-7, so the J call may be wrong. The CDR3 runs to 12 residues. The CDR3 nucleotides are TGTACCAGCAGTTGGACTAGGGGCGAGCAGTACTTC. Its protein is CTSSWTRGEQYF.

This chain joins TRBV27 and TRBJ1-2, with D unresolved. The V end was cut by 6 bases, the J end by 1 base, with 9 bases between. The germline V gene has CDR1 MNHEY and CDR2 SMNVEV (reference sequence). This CDR3 region has 13 residues. The CDR3 nucleotides read TGTGCCAGCAGGCTCGGCGTTAACTATGGCTACACCTTC. It specifies CASRLGVNYGYTF.

The chain couples TRBV7-9 to TRBJ1-1; tentatively, D is TRBD1 (5 bases). There are 16 residues in the CDR3. Trimming shortened V by 2 bases and J by 7 bases, and 20 bases separated the two germline ends. Germline V gene lookup returns CDR1 SEHNR and CDR2 FQNEAQ (reference sequence). The CDR3 DNA follows: TGTGCCAGCAGCTTATATGTAGGACAAGGGATGGGTGAAGCTTTCTTT. Protein: CASSLYVGQGMGEAFF.

V and J are TRBV7-2 and TRBJ1-1; D is ambiguous. The CDR3 spans 14 residues. V was shortened by 1 base and J by 3 bases, with 9 bases between the two germline ends. Germline-derived CDR1 and CDR2 are SGHTA and FQGNSA. CDR3 protein: CASSLGAEYTEAFF. Written as DNA, the CDR3 is TGTGCCAGCAGCTTAGGGGCAGAATACACTGAAGCTTTCTTT.

This clonotype was detected a few times. This rearrangement joins TRBV4-2 to TRBJ2-1; D gene ambiguous. The CDR3 spans 15 residues. V was trimmed by 4 bases and J by 8 bases, leaving 18 bases between them. The germline V gene has CDR1 LGHNA and CDR2 YNFKEQ. Here the CDR3 DNA reads TGTGCCAGCAGCCGGTCAATAACTCCACCCGATGAGCAGTTCTTC. Protein sequence: CASSRSITPPDEQFF.